This TCR beta chain was retrieved from a study of T cell repertoires in cytomegalovirus infection. Germline-derived CDR1 and CDR2 are MNHEY and SMNVEV (reference sequence). This CDR3 is 16 amino acids long. The junction had 16 bases not matched to a gene; V was cut back by 6 bases and J by 8 bases. TCRdb reprocessed the reads via MiXCR and lists one record per CDR3 protein. The table lists about 490,000 distinct CDR3 sequences, around 27% of them singletons. The source is a human donor in good health (CMV status not recorded). Some clones in this sample may be carry-over from other donors' samples. The chain has TRBV27 and TRBJ1-2; 9 nucleotides agree with TRBD1. Source material: PBMCs. The CDR3 DNA reads as TGTGCCAGCAGCAATACACAGGGGGCGGGAATTAGCGGCTACACCTTC. It specifies CASSNTQGAGISGYTF.